These 27 T cell receptor beta chains came from one sample sequenced in a study of cytomegalovirus exposure and HLA in healthy donors. PCR was performed using 60 Vbeta and 13 Jbeta primers. Here immunoSEQ multiplex PCR was the method, and the copy in TCRdb shows in-frame clones only, minus some. The profile covers 200,000 to 250,000 clones, with 80% to 90% appearing a single time and roughly 0.24% taken by the ten largest. The sample comprised PBMCs. The receptors shown here come from a girl aged 2 to 9 in good health and CMV-seronegative.

J is TRBJ2-6 and V is TRBV27; TRBD2 is a possible D gene (5 bases). Germline assignment: CDR1 MNHEY and CDR2 SMNVEV (reference sequence). Trimming shortened V by 6 bases and J by 1 base, and 10 bases separated the two germline ends. The CDR3 length is 15 residues. The CDR3 DNA reads as TGTGCCAGCAGCACTAGGGCATCTGGGGCCAACGTCCTGACTTTC. This encodes CASSTRASGANVLTF.

The chain couples TRBV28 to TRBJ2-7, with 10 bases identical to TRBD1. Looked up from germline, CDR1 is MDHEN and CDR2 is SYDVKM. V trimming: 4 bases; J trimming: 5 bases; junction bases outside the gene matches: 2. This CDR3 contains 13 residues. CDR3 nucleotide sequence: TGTGCCAGCAGTTGGGACAGGGGAAACGAGCAGTACTTC. It is translated as CASSWDRGNEQYF. Drawing the rest from reference TRBV28 and TRBJ2-7, the complete variable domain is DVKVTQSSRYLVKRTGEKVFLECVQDMDHENMFWYRQDPGLGLRLIYFSYDVKMKEKGDIPEGYSVSREKKERFSLILESASTNQTSMYLCASSWDRGNEQYFGPGTRLTVT.

This rearrangement joins TRBV30 to TRBJ2-3, with 7 nucleotides matching TRBD2. Germline V lookup: CDR1 GTSNPN, CDR2 SVGIG (reference sequence). Trimming took 2 bases from V and 4 from J; bases not matched to a gene: 3. CDR3 length equals 13 residues. CDR3: CAWSIRGADTQYF. The CDR3 DNA follows: TGTGCCTGGAGTATACGGGGGGCAGATACGCAGTATTTT.

The chain links TRBV7-2 to TRBJ2-7; TRBD2 matches 11 bases. The CDR3 has 15 residues. V shed 0 bases and J 7 bases; nucleotides not matched to a gene: 5. Germline values: CDR1 SGHTA, CDR2 FQGNSA. CDR3 bases: TGTGCCAGCAGCTTAGCTAGCGGGGGGGCCGAGGAGCAGTACTTC. Translating gives CASSLASGGAEEQYF. Variable domain in full (rest from reference TRBV7-2 and TRBJ2-7): GAGVSQSPSNKVTEKGKDVELRCDPISGHTALYWYRQSLGQGLEFLIYFQGNSAPDKSGLPSDRFSAERTGGSVSTLTIQRTQQEDSAVYLCASSLASGGAEEQYFGPGTRLTVT.

This rearrangement joins TRBV6-1 to TRBJ1-5, with 9 nucleotides matching TRBD1. The germline gives CDR1 MNHNS, CDR2 SASEGT. The CDR3 contains 13 residues. V gave up 6 bases and J gave up 7 bases; unmatched junction bases: 4. CDR3 residues: CASSLTGGQPQHF. CDR3 nucleotide sequence: TGTGCCAGCAGCTTGACAGGGGGACAGCCCCAGCATTTT.

This chain links TRBV10-1 with TRBJ2-2; the match to TRBD2 covers 8 bases. J gave up 5 bases and V 5 bases, and 7 bases lay outside the gene matches. CDR3 size: 15 residues. Germline CDR1 reads WNHNN; CDR2 reads SYGVQD (reference sequence). This CDR3 reads CASSRGASGTGELFF. The DNA for the CDR3 is TGCGCCAGCAGTAGGGGAGCTAGCGGGACCGGGGAGCTGTTTTTT.

The chain links TRBV10-2 to TRBJ2-3; D is uncertain. The CDR3 extends over 15 amino acids. V lost 3 bases to trimming and J lost 2 bases, with 12 bases between them. The germline gives CDR1 WSHSY, CDR2 SAAADI. The chain's CDR3 is CASSEIRLDTDTQYF. The CDR3, as DNA: TGCGCCAGCAGTGAAATTAGACTCGACACAGATACGCAGTATTTT.

The genes are TRBV5-4 and TRBJ2-2; 8 bases match TRBD2. The CDR3 runs 15 residues. Trimming took 5 bases from V and 3 from J; bases not matched to a gene: 6. Per the germline V gene, CDR1 is SGHNT and CDR2 is YYREEE (reference sequence). The CDR3, as DNA: TGTGCCAGCAGTTGGGCGGGGGGCTACACCGGGGAGCTGTTTTTT. This encodes CASSWAGGYTGELFF. Using reference TRBV5-4 and TRBJ2-2 for the parts outside the CDR3, the full variable domain is ETGVTQSPTHLIKTRGQQVTLRCSSQSGHNTVSWYQQALGQGPQFIFQYYREEENGRGNFPPRFSGLQFPNYSSELNVNALELDDSALYLCASSWAGGYTGELFFGEGSRLTVL.

V and J are TRBV5-1 and TRBJ2-4; 7 positions match TRBD1. The CDR3 is 13 amino acids. Unmatched junction bases numbered 0, after V lost 0 bases and J lost 6 bases. The germline CDR1 and CDR2 sequences are SGHRS and YFSETQ. CDR3 region: CASSLDRGNIQYF. CDR3 in DNA: TGCGCCAGCAGCTTGGACAGGGGAAACATTCAGTACTTC.

In this sample, this clone turned up a few times. This chain's CDR3 is CASSPKITSTGSSYTF. The CDR3 nucleotides read TGTGCCAGCTCACCCAAGATAACAAGTACAGGGAGTAGCTACACCTTC. V is TRBV18 and J is TRBJ1-2; D is possibly TRBD1 (6 bases). From germline, CDR1 is KGHSH and CDR2 LQKENI. Trimming removed 3 bases from V and 9 bases from J, with 23 bases in between. CDR3 length equals 16 residues.

This clone was picked up a small number of times. The rearrangement uses TRBV4-1 and TRBJ1-1; 7 positions agree with TRBD1. Germline V lookup: CDR1 MGHRA, CDR2 YSYEKL. Trimming cost V 3 bases and J 1 base; bases outside gene matches: 17. The CDR3 sequence is 19 residues long. The DNA for the CDR3 is TGCGCCAGCAGCCATCCCTTGCGGGGAATACAGGGGACGAACACTGAAGCTTTCTTT. This encodes CASSHPLRGIQGTNTEAFF.

This chain links TRBV9 with TRBJ1-2; D gene ambiguous. Trimming shortened V by 6 bases and J by 1 base, and 7 bases separated the two germline ends. This CDR3 comprises 12 residues. CDR1 is SGDLS and CDR2 is YYNGEE in the germline V gene. The CDR3 region has the DNA TGTGCCAGCAATGAGCTTAACTATGGCTACACCTTC. Amino acids: CASNELNYGYTF.

Notes on this clone: The sample holds other DNA sequences that translate to the same CDR3. This chain uses TRBV10-1 with TRBJ1-1; no clear D gene. Germline-derived CDR1 and CDR2 are WNHNN and SYGVQD (reference sequence). The CDR3 covers 14 residues. Trimming pared 3 bases from V and 3 bases from J, leaving 11 bases between. The CDR3 loop reads CASSDGVRDTEAFF. Here the CDR3 DNA reads TGCGCCAGCAGTGACGGGGTGAGGGACACTGAAGCTTTCTTT.

The chain carries TRBV5-1 and TRBJ2-5, with 12 bases matching TRBD2. The junction had 2 bases not matched to a gene; V was cut back by 3 bases and J by 2 bases. Germline assignment: CDR1 SGHRS and CDR2 YFSETQ. This CDR3 spans 15 amino acids. The CDR3 spells CASSSGLAGQETQYF. The CDR3, as DNA: TGCGCCAGCAGCTCCGGACTAGCGGGGCAAGAGACCCAGTACTTC.

The chain couples TRBV19 to TRBJ2-7, with D possibly being TRBD1 (5 bases). The CDR3 covers 13 residues. Between the trimmed V and J ends, which lost 2 bases and 1 base, there was a span of 6 bases. CDR1 and CDR2 from the germline V gene are LNHDA and SQIVND (reference sequence). CDR3 sequence (DNA): TGTGCCAGTAGTATAAGACAGTCCTACGAGCAGTACTTC. Its protein product is CASSIRQSYEQYF.

This clone was found once. This chain joins TRBV19 and TRBJ2-1; 7 positions agree with TRBD2. The CDR3 has 16 amino acids. Losses at the gene ends were 0 bases for V and 4 bases for J; bases not matched to a gene: 6. Germline V CDR1 and CDR2: LNHDA, SQIVND (reference sequence). CDR3 loop: CASSIDLSGAYNEQFF. The CDR3 nucleotides read TGTGCCAGTAGTATAGATCTGAGCGGGGCTTACAATGAGCAGTTCTTC.

As regards this clone: The sample carries other DNA sequences with the same CDR3. The chain combines TRBV7-9 with TRBJ2-3, with 11 bases that match TRBD2. The CDR3 is 16 residues long. Per the germline V gene, CDR1 is SEHNR and CDR2 is FQNEAQ (reference sequence). The trim removed 6 bases at V and 2 bases at J, leaving 7 bases unmatched. The CDR3 DNA follows: TGTGCCAGCAGTTTACTAGCGGGGGCCTCCACAGATACGCAGTATTTT. Protein product: CASSLLAGASTDTQYF. Using reference TRBV7-9 and TRBJ2-3 for the parts outside the CDR3, the full variable domain is DTGVSQNPRHKITKRGQNVTFRCDPISEHNRLYWYRQTLGQGPEFLTYFQNEAQLEKSRLLSDRFSAERPKGSFSTLEIQRTEQGDSAMYLCASSLLAGASTDTQYFGPGTRLTVL.

This clone was seen a handful of times. The rearrangement uses TRBV6-1 and TRBJ1-2, with 8 positions matching TRBD1. The CDR3 has 14 residues. Germline CDR1 and CDR2: MNHNS and SASEGT. After removal of 4 bases from V and 4 bases from J, the junction contained 5 bases not matched to a gene. In DNA, the CDR3 is TGTGCCAGCAGTGGCCCTGGACAGGGCTATGGCTACACCTTC. Translated, it gives CASSGPGQGYGYTF.

This chain links TRBV4-1 with TRBJ1-1, with 8 bases identical to TRBD1. Germline CDR1 and CDR2: MGHRA and YSYEKL. After removal of 0 bases from V and 4 bases from J, the junction contained 1 base not matched to a gene. The CDR3 is 14 amino acids. DNA of the CDR3: TGCGCCAGCAGCCAAGAGGACAGGGTCACTGAAGCTTTCTTT. Residues: CASSQEDRVTEAFF.

The chain uses TRBV28 and TRBJ2-7, with TRBD1 matching 8 bases. The CDR3 has 14 amino acids. Germline assignment: CDR1 MDHEN and CDR2 SYDVKM. V lost 7 bases to trimming and J lost 3 bases; unmatched junction nucleotides: 8. In nucleotides, the CDR3 is TGTGCCAGCACCTCAGGGGGCGGAAGCTACGAGCAGTACTTC. Translation gives CASTSGGGSYEQYF.

This chain joins TRBV6-4 and TRBJ2-1, with 13 bases that match TRBD2. The CDR3 is 16 residues long. Trimming removed 6 bases from V and 2 bases from J; junction bases left unmatched: 4. The germline V gene has CDR1 MRHNA and CDR2 SNTAGT. This CDR3 reads CASSKLAGGPYNEQFF. CDR3 nucleotide sequence: TGTGCCAGCAGCAAACTAGCGGGGGGGCCCTACAATGAGCAGTTCTTC.

The V and J genes are TRBV6-5 and TRBJ2-7, with TRBD2 as a possible D gene (6 bases). This CDR3 comprises 15 residues. V lost 4 bases and J 1 base, leaving 14 bases between the germline ends. CDR1 and CDR2 (germline): MNHEY, SVGAGI. Here the CDR3 reads CASSFGGTSSYEQYF. CDR3 bases: TGTGCCAGCAGTTTTGGAGGGACTTCGTCCTACGAGCAGTACTTC.

The J gene is TRBJ1-1, the V gene TRBV6-5; 8 bases match TRBD1. Unmatched junction bases numbered 7, after V lost 0 bases and J lost 7 bases. Looked up from germline, CDR1 is MNHEY and CDR2 is SVGAGI. This CDR3 contains 15 residues. CDR3: CASSYSAGGAYEAFF. Written as DNA, the CDR3 is TGTGCCAGCAGTTACTCCGCAGGGGGCGCCTATGAAGCTTTCTTT.

This clone turned up a few times. The conserved closing phenylalanine or tryptophan is absent in this CDR3, likely reflecting a read error. Because the CDR3's place on the DNA is in doubt, the DNA is left out and the CDR3 is given as listed by TCRdb. The genes are TRBV12-2 and TRBJ1-1; TRBD1 reflects the table's D call only, with no check against the DNA. TRBV12-2 is flagged as a pseudogene. Including both end residues, the CDR3 is 11 amino acids long. CDR3 sequence reads: CASRPQGGQGG.

CDR3 amino acids: CASSGVTSGSYNEQFF. The CDR3 region has the DNA TGTGCCAGCAGTGGTGTTACTAGCGGGTCCTACAATGAGCAGTTCTTC. This rearrangement joins TRBV6-1 to TRBJ2-1; 9 nucleotides agree with TRBD2. V shed 4 bases, J shed 1 base, and the junction held 5 bases outside the gene matches. This CDR3 has 16 residues. Germline values: CDR1 MNHNS, CDR2 SASEGT.

The chain carries TRBV25-1 and TRBJ1-1, with 7 nucleotides matching TRBD1. This CDR3 is 14 amino acids long. Germline V gene data show CDR1 as MGHDK and CDR2 as SYGVNS. The junction had 8 bases not matched to a gene; V was cut back by 6 bases and J by 4 bases. CDR3 residues: CASRPQGTGTEAFF. The CDR3 DNA reads as TGTGCCAGCAGACCACAGGGGACGGGCACTGAAGCTTTCTTT.

This chain joins TRBV5-1 and TRBJ2-3; 13 bases are a match to TRBD2. Germline V gene sequence: CDR1 SGHRS, CDR2 YFSETQ. CDR3 size: 16 residues. V lost 4 bases and J lost 3; bases outside the gene matches: 5. CDR3 sequence (DNA): TGCGCCAGCAGCCCGACTAGCGGGAGGTTTACAGATACGCAGTATTTT. Translation: CASSPTSGRFTDTQYF.